Only a few counts were recorded for the clone carrying this TCR beta chain. The sample belongs to a study of blood T cells in healthy people across ages. Primed by a sample-barcoded 5' primer and a J-beta primer mix, a second PCR proceeded for about 7 to 11 cycles. TCRdb reprocessed the 5' RACE reads with MiXCR, giving one entry per CDR3 protein. Of about 1.4 million distinct CDR3 sequences in the sample, 59% were seen once. Looked up from germline, CDR1 is MGHRA and CDR2 is YSYEKL. The CDR3 length is 17 residues. The chain carries TRBV4-1 and TRBJ2-7; D might be TRBD1 (6 bases). The assigned J gene may be wrong: the sequence end matches TRBJ2-4 better. Sequenced sample: blood. The sequence was collected from a young man in good health. The CDR3 DNA follows: TGCGCCAGCAGCCAAGAGATCGGGACATACGTCAAAAACATTCAGTACTTC. Encoded protein: CASSQEIGTYVKNIQYF.